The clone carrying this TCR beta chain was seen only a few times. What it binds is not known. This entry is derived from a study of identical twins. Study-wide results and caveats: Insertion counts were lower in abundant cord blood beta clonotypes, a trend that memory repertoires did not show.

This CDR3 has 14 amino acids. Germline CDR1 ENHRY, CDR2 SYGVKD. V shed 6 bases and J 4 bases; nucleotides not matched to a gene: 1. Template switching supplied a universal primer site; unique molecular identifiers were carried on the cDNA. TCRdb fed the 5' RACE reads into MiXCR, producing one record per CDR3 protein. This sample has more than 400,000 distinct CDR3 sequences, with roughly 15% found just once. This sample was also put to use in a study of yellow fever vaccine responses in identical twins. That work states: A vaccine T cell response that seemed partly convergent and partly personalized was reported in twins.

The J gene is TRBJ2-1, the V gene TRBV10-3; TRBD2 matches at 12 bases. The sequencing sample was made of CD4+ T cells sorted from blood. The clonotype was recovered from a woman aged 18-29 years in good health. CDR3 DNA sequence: TGTGCCATCAGAACTAGCGGGGGGTACAATGAGCAGTTCTTC. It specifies CAIRTSGGYNEQFF.